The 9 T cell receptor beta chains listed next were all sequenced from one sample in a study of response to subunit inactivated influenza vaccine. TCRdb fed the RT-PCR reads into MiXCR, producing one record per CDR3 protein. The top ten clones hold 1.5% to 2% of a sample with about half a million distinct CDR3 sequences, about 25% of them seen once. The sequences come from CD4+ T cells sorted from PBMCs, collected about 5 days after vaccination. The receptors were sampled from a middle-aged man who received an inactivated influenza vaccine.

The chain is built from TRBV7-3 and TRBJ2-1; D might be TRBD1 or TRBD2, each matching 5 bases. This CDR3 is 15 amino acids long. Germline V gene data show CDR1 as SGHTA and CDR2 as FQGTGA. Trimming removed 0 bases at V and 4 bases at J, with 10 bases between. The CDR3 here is CASSLTGTGYNEQFF. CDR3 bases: TGTGCCAGCAGCTTAACTGGGACCGGGTACAATGAGCAGTTCTTC. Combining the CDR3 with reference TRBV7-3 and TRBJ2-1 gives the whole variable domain GAGVSQTPSNKVTEKGKYVELRCDPISGHTALYWYRQSLGQGPEFLIYFQGTGAADDSGLPNDRFFAVRPEGSVSTLKIQRTERGDSAVYLCASSLTGTGYNEQFFGPGTRLTVL.

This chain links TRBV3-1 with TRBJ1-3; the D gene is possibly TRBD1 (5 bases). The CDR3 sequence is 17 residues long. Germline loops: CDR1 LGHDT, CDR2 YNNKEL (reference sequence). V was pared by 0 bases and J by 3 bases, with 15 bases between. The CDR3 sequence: CASSQDGAAVLGNTIYF. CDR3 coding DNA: TGTGCCAGCAGCCAAGACGGGGCGGCAGTCCTTGGAAACACCATATATTTT.

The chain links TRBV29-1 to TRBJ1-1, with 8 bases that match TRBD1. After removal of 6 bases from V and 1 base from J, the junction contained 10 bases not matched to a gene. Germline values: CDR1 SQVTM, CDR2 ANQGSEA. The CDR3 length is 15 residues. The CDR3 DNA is TGCAGCGTGGTTGACAGGGGTCGTGAGAACACTGAAGCTTTCTTT. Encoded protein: CSVVDRGRENTEAFF.

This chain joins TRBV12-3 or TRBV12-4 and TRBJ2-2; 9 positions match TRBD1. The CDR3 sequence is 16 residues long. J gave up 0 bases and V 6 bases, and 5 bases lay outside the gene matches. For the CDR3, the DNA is TGTGCCAGCAGACCACAGGGGGCAACGAACACCGGGGAGCTGTTTTTT. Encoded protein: CASRPQGATNTGELFF.

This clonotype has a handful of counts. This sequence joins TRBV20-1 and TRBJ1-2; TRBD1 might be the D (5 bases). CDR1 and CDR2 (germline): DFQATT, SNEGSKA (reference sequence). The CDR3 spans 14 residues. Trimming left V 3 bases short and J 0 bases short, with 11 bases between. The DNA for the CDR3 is TGCAGTGCTAGGCTGGGGGAAGCTAACTATGGCTACACCTTC. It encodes CSARLGEANYGYTF.

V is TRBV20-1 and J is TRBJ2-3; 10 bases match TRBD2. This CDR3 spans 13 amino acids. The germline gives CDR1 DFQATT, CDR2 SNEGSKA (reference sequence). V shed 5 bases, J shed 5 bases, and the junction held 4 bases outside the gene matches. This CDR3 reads CSAPSGSVDTQYF. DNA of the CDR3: TGCAGTGCTCCTAGCGGGAGTGTAGATACGCAGTATTTT.

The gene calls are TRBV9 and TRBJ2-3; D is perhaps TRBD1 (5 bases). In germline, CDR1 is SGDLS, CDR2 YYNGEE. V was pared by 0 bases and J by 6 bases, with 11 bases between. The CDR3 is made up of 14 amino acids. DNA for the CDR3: TGTGCCAGCAGCGTAGAAACCCGACAGGATACGCAGTATTTT. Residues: CASSVETRQDTQYF.

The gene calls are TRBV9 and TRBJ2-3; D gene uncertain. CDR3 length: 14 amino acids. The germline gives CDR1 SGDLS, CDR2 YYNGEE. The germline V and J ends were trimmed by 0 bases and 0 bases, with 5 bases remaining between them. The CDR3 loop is CASSVEPSTDTQYF. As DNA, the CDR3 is TGTGCCAGCAGCGTAGAGCCTAGCACAGATACGCAGTATTTT.

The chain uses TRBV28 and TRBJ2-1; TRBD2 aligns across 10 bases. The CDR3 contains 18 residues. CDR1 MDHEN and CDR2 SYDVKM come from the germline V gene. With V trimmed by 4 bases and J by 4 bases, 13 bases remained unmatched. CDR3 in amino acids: CASSYRRGTSGVYNEQFF. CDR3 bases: TGTGCCAGCAGTTATCGGAGGGGTACTAGCGGGGTATACAATGAGCAGTTCTTC.